The 25 T cell receptor beta chains listed next were all sequenced from one sample in a study of human T cells and chemical hapten exposure. The library tagged individual cDNA molecules with unique molecular identifiers. TCRdb re-derived calls from the reads in MiXCR, one entry per CDR3 protein. The sample shows about 120,000 distinct CDR3 sequences, about 8.9% of them seen only once. Unfractionated whole blood served as the source for total RNA extraction. Sequenced input: whole blood. All receptors derive from a human donor in good health. Some clones in this sample may be carry-over from other donors' samples.

This clonotype has a count of ten or more. This chain links TRBV7-2 with TRBJ1-5; weak D call: TRBD1 (6 bases). V was trimmed by 3 bases and J by 4 bases, leaving 13 bases between them. Germline CDR1 and CDR2: SGHTA and FQGNSA. The CDR3 sequence is 15 residues long. For the CDR3, the DNA is TGTGCCAGCAGCTTTGACAGGCTCCCTAATCAGCCCCAGCATTTT. Amino acid sequence: CASSFDRLPNQPQHF.

In its sample, this clonotype was seen a few times. The CDR3 spells CASSQGRQTGAGGEQYF. The CDR3 region has the DNA TGCGCCAGCAGCCAAGGACGACAGACAGGGGCAGGAGGCGAGCAGTACTTC. This sequence joins TRBV4-1 and TRBJ2-7; 8 nucleotides align to TRBD1. V shed 1 base, J shed 6 bases, and the junction held 14 bases outside the gene matches. The CDR3 is made up of 17 amino acids. Germline-derived CDR1 and CDR2 are MGHRA and YSYEKL.

This chain joins TRBV4-3 and TRBJ2-5; D gene unclear. CDR1 and CDR2 from the germline V gene are LGHNA and YSLEER. This CDR3 is 15 amino acids long. Trimming pared 0 bases from V and 0 bases from J, leaving 8 bases between. CDR3 nucleotides: TGCGCCAGCAGCCAAGACGCGGATTACCAAGAGACCCAGTACTTC. Translated: CASSQDADYQETQYF.

This clonotype occurred a few times. The junction shows a germline mismatch at one end, possibly a read error. The CDR3 loop is CASSFYAGAPMF. DNA for the CDR3: TGTGCCAGCAGTTTTTATGCAGGGGCCCCAATGTTC. The rearrangement links TRBV12-3 or TRBV12-4 to TRBJ2-7; TRBD1 is a possible D gene (6 bases). CDR3 length: 12 amino acids.

In this sample, this clonotype turned up a few times. The chain uses TRBV11-2 and TRBJ2-7, with 12 positions matching TRBD2. With V trimmed by 5 bases and J by 6 bases, 11 bases remained unmatched. Per the germline V gene, CDR1 is SGHAT and CDR2 is FQNNGV. The CDR3 sequence is 16 residues long. CDR3 residues: CASSPLGLAGRGEQYF. The CDR3, as DNA: TGTGCCAGCAGCCCCCTAGGACTAGCGGGAAGAGGCGAGCAGTACTTC.

The J gene is TRBJ2-3, the V gene TRBV20-1; TRBD2 aligns across 10 bases. Germline V CDR1 and CDR2: DFQATT, SNEGSKA (reference sequence). CDR3 length equals 15 residues. The ends lost 1 base at V and 6 bases at J; junction bases unmatched: 7. Here the CDR3 reads CSARGVAGGQDTQYF. Written as DNA, the CDR3 is TGCAGTGCTAGAGGGGTAGCGGGAGGACAGGATACGCAGTATTTT.

This clonotype was seen more than once but under ten times. The genes are TRBV5-1 and TRBJ2-2; 12 bases are shared with TRBD2. The CDR3 consists of 15 residues. From germline, CDR1 is SGHRS and CDR2 YFSETQ. V lost 4 bases to trimming and J lost 5 bases; unmatched junction nucleotides: 3. The CDR3 loop is CASSGTSGGTGELFF. The CDR3 DNA reads TGCGCCAGCAGCGGAACTAGCGGGGGGACCGGGGAGCTGTTTTTT.

Concerning this clonotype itself: A much larger clone differs by one base, so this may be a read error. This chain connects TRBV6-6 to TRBJ1-5; 10 bases fit TRBD1. The CDR3 runs 15 residues. CDR1 and CDR2 from the germline V gene are MNHNY and SVGAGI (reference sequence). V trimming: 7 bases; J trimming: 6 bases; junction bases outside the gene matches: 9. CDR3: CASKQDRGRFQPQHF. The CDR3 DNA follows: TGTGCCAGCAAGCAAGACAGGGGGCGCTTTCAGCCCCAGCATTTT.

This clonotype appeared many times. This rearrangement joins TRBV12-5 to TRBJ2-5; unclear D gene. CDR3 size: 12 residues. The V and J ends lost 5 bases and 5 bases respectively, with 9 bases between them. Per the germline V gene, CDR1 is LGHNT and CDR2 is FRNRAP. This CDR3 is CASGQTPETQYF. The CDR3 DNA reads TGTGCTAGTGGTCAGACCCCGGAGACCCAGTACTTC.

This chain links TRBV5-4 with TRBJ2-7, with 9 bases identical to TRBD1. Unmatched junction bases numbered 10, after V lost 3 bases and J lost 3 bases. Germline V lookup: CDR1 SGHNT, CDR2 YYREEE (reference sequence). The CDR3 has 16 amino acids. Here the CDR3 DNA reads TGTGCCAGCAGCTCGCCCCGGGACAGGGTCGACTACGAGCAGTACTTC. Protein product: CASSSPRDRVDYEQYF.

J is TRBJ1-6 and V is TRBV7-9; tentatively, D is TRBD1 (5 bases). The germline gives CDR1 SEHNR, CDR2 FQNEAQ (reference sequence). There are 14 residues in the CDR3. With 4 bases removed from V and 8 bases from J, the gap between germline ends came to 12 bases. CDR3 amino acids: CASSWDVGDSPLHF. Written as DNA, the CDR3 is TGTGCCAGCAGCTGGGACGTTGGGGATTCACCCCTCCACTTT.

The CDR3, as DNA: TGTGCCAGCAGTTTTGGTCCCCATAATTCACCCCTCCACTTT. Protein product: CASSFGPHNSPLHF. This chain joins TRBV12-3 or TRBV12-4 and TRBJ1-6; D is unclear. Trimming took off 3 bases at V and 5 bases at J, with 8 bases between the two ends. The CDR3 runs to 14 residues.

The chain employs TRBV5-1 and TRBJ2-2, with 7 bases aligning to TRBD1. The CDR3 consists of 16 residues. CDR1 is SGHRS, CDR2 YFSETQ, per germline. The V and J ends lost 4 bases and 1 base, in that order; junction bases with no gene match: 7. CDR3 region: CASSRTDRLNTGELFF. CDR3 DNA: TGCGCCAGCAGCCGTACGGACAGGCTGAACACCGGGGAGCTGTTTTTT.

Only a few counts were recorded for this clonotype. The chain uses TRBV29-1 and TRBJ2-7; D may be TRBD1 or TRBD2 (5 bases each). Germline V gene lookup returns CDR1 SQVTM and CDR2 ANQGSEA. CDR3 length equals 11 residues. Trimming left V 6 bases short and J 4 bases short, with 10 bases between. The CDR3 bases are TGCAGCGTCGGGGACGGATACGAGCAGTACTTC. It specifies CSVGDGYEQYF.

This clonotype appeared many times. The chain employs TRBV15 and TRBJ1-6, with D unclear. This CDR3 region has 17 residues. Germline V lookup: CDR1 LNHNV, CDR2 YYDKDF (reference sequence). V shed 3 bases and J shed 0 bases, with 12 bases lying between them. CDR3 sequence reads: CATSSGRLSSYNSPLHF. The CDR3 DNA sequence: TGTGCCACCAGCAGCGGACGGCTGAGCTCCTATAATTCACCCCTCCACTTT. The full variable domain, its missing parts supplied by reference TRBV15 and TRBJ1-6, is DAMVIQNPRYQVTQFGKPVTLSCSQTLNHNVMYWYQQKSSQAPKLLFHYYDKDFNNEADTPDNFQSRRPNTSFCFLDIRSPGLGDTAMYLCATSSGRLSSYNSPLHFGNGTRLTVT.

This clonotype was seen more than once but under ten times. The gene calls are TRBV6-4 and TRBJ2-1; 8 bases are a match to TRBD1. The germline CDR1 and CDR2 sequences are MRHNA and SNTAGT. V was pared by 5 bases and J by 4 bases, with 10 bases of the junction left unmatched. The CDR3 consists of 16 residues. The CDR3 nucleotides are TGTGCCAGCAGTACACAGGGGGACGGGGTTTACAATGAGCAGTTCTTC. Its translation is CASSTQGDGVYNEQFF.

The chain couples TRBV5-8 to TRBJ2-6, with 12 bases matching TRBD2. This CDR3 comprises 17 residues. With 5 bases clipped from V and 4 bases from J, the junction kept 7 bases outside the gene matches. The germline V gene encodes CDR1 SGHTS and CDR2 YDEGEE. CDR3 DNA: TGTGCCAGCAGTTTGACTAGCGGGAGTCCCGGGGCCAACGTCCTGACTTTC. Its translation: CASSLTSGSPGANVLTF.

The chain is built from TRBV7-9 and TRBJ2-7; 8 bases are shared with TRBD2. CDR3 size: 15 residues. Germline lookup yields CDR1 SEHNR and CDR2 FQNEAQ (reference sequence). With 0 bases clipped from V and 7 bases from J, the junction kept 8 bases outside the gene matches. CDR3: CASSLAPTGGKEQYF. CDR3 in DNA: TGTGCCAGCAGCTTAGCGCCTACGGGAGGGAAGGAGCAGTACTTC.

In this sample, this clonotype turned up many times. The chain uses TRBV3-1 and TRBJ1-2; D is ambiguous. CDR1 is LGHDT, CDR2 YNNKEL, per germline (reference sequence). V lost 0 bases to trimming and J lost 0 bases, with 5 bases between them. The CDR3 is made up of 14 amino acids. Written as DNA, the CDR3 is TGTGCCAGCAGCCAAGATGGTGCTAACTATGGCTACACCTTC. This encodes CASSQDGANYGYTF.

The J gene is TRBJ2-1, the V gene TRBV5-6, with D possibly TRBD2 on 5 matching bases. The ends were cut back, 5 bases at V and 10 bases at J, with 25 bases in the middle. CDR1 SGHDT and CDR2 YYEEEE come from the germline V gene. This CDR3 has 16 amino acids. The CDR3 nucleotides are TGTGCCAGCAGTACCCTGGCAGGAGGCGGGTTAATCGAGCAGTTCTTC. This codes for CASSTLAGGGLIEQFF.

This clonotype was recorded at least ten times. V and J are TRBV27 and TRBJ2-3; 12 positions agree with TRBD2. The V segment lost 6 bases and the J segment 2 bases; nucleotides outside the gene matches: 6. The CDR3 is 16 residues long. The germline V gene encodes CDR1 MNHEY and CDR2 SMNVEV (reference sequence). This CDR3 reads CASSQSSGRVTDTQYF. The CDR3 region has the DNA TGTGCCAGCAGCCAATCTAGCGGGAGGGTCACAGATACGCAGTATTTT.

This clonotype has ten or more counts. This chain uses TRBV7-2 with TRBJ1-3; tentative D call: TRBD1 (5 bases). Trimming shortened V by 3 bases and J by 2 bases, and 8 bases separated the two germline ends. The CDR3 loop spans 14 amino acids. CDR1 is SGHTA, CDR2 FQGNSA, per germline. The CDR3 DNA follows: TGTGCCAGCAGCTTTCAGGGCCCTGGAAACACCATATATTTT. It specifies CASSFQGPGNTIYF.

The J gene is TRBJ2-1, the V gene TRBV27; D gene ambiguous. The V and J ends lost 8 bases and 4 bases respectively, with 12 bases between them. CDR3 length: 13 residues. Germline CDR1 MNHEY, CDR2 SMNVEV (reference sequence). The CDR3 loop is CASSVALYNEQFF. As DNA, the CDR3 is TGTGCCAGCTCCGTTGCGCTATACAATGAGCAGTTCTTC.

This clonotype was detected ten times or more. This rearrangement joins TRBV6-6 to TRBJ2-6, with D possibly TRBD1 on 6 matching bases. CDR1 and CDR2 (germline): MNHNY, SVGAGI (reference sequence). V was pared by 2 bases and J by 2 bases, with 7 bases between. CDR3 length: 15 amino acids. CDR3 DNA sequence: TGTGCCAGCAGTTACGGGGGCGCTGGGGCCAACGTCCTGACTTTC. Its translation: CASSYGGAGANVLTF.

Many counts were recorded for this clonotype. This sequence joins TRBV6-1 and TRBJ2-3; D gene unclear. The CDR3 length is 12 residues. V dropped 1 base and J dropped 13 bases, with 12 bases sitting between them. CDR1 is MNHNS and CDR2 is SASEGT in the germline V gene. CDR3 sequence reads: CASSEGVTREYF. Here the CDR3 DNA reads TGTGCCAGCAGTGAAGGGGTCACACGAGAGTATTTT.